The 12 T cell receptor beta chains reported below all come from one sample, sequenced in a study of tumor-infiltrating lymphocytes in primary liver carcinoma. The researchers produced TCR beta cDNA from 500 ng total RNA with a constant-region primer. Three nested multiplex PCR rounds of slightly modified ARM-PCR generated TCR beta libraries. Rounds one and two of PCR, each of roughly 10 cycles, were primed with TRBV1-TRBV30 forward primers and a C-beta reverse primer. TCRdb itself ran the multiplex PCR reads through MiXCR, one entry per CDR3 protein. The data show 100,000 to 150,000 distinct CDR3 sequences, 64% seen once. The study co-extracted DNA and RNA from 20-30 mg of unsorted bulk tissue. Material: liver tumor tissue from sampling region 3. The sample's subset: tumor region T3, left-lateral pole. These receptors were taken from a woman aged 55-70 years with primary liver carcinoma and hepatitis B virus infection.

The chain uses TRBV28 and TRBJ2-1; D is uncertain. CDR3 length: 11 amino acids. The V end was cut by 6 bases, the J end by 8 bases, with 8 bases between. Germline V gene sequence: CDR1 MDHEN, CDR2 SYDVKM. The CDR3 here is CASSSFHEQFF. The DNA of the CDR3 is TGTGCCAGCAGCTCTTTCCATGAGCAGTTCTTC.

For this clonotype: At one of its ends the junction is not consistent with the germline gene, which may arise from a read error. J is TRBJ2-3 and V is TRBV11-1; TRBD2 matches 7 bases. CDR1 is SGHAT, CDR2 FQDESV, per germline (reference sequence). This CDR3 has 14 amino acids. The CDR3 DNA reads TGTACCAGCAGCTTAATGCAACGTGCGGGAGTGTCTCACTTT. This gives the protein CTSSLMQRAGVSHF.

The chain carries TRBV7-9 and TRBJ2-3, with 10 bases lining up with TRBD1. CDR1 and CDR2 from the germline V gene are SEHNR and FQNEAQ (reference sequence). The CDR3 runs 16 residues. The V gene end was trimmed by 5 bases and the J gene end by 7 bases; junction bases not matched to a gene: 12. Written as DNA, the CDR3 is TGTGCCAGCAGCCCCCGCCGGGACAGGGGAGCACATACGCAGTATTTT. Translation gives CASSPRRDRGAHTQYF. Filled out from reference TRBV7-9 and TRBJ2-3, the complete variable domain reads DTGVSQNPRHKITKRGQNVTFRCDPISEHNRLYWYRQTLGQGPEFLTYFQNEAQLEKSRLLSDRFSAERPKGSFSTLEIQRTEQGDSAMYLCASSPRRDRGAHTQYFGPGTRLTVL.

The chain employs TRBV2 and TRBJ2-1, with D perhaps matching TRBD2 (5 bases). The ends were cut back, 9 bases at V and 0 bases at J, with 12 bases in the middle. The germline V gene encodes CDR1 SNHLY and CDR2 FYNNEI. The CDR3 contains 14 residues. This chain's CDR3 is CARERRSSYNEQFF. The CDR3 nucleotides read TGTGCCAGGGAGCGGAGAAGCTCCTACAATGAGCAGTTCTTC.

The sample holds one count of this clonotype. V and J are TRBV7-8 and TRBJ2-1; 7 nucleotides align to TRBD2. The germline V gene has CDR1 SGHVS and CDR2 FQNEAQ. V was clipped by 7 bases and J by 4 bases; unmatched bases: 13. This CDR3 spans 16 amino acids. CDR3 region: CASNKRASGEYNEQFF. The CDR3 region has the DNA TGTGCCAGCAACAAACGGGCTAGCGGAGAATACAATGAGCAGTTCTTC.

In regard to this clonotype: This may stem from a read error, because a much larger clone lies one nucleotide away. The chain recombines TRBV4-2 with TRBJ2-7, with D possibly being TRBD1 (6 bases). V lost 2 bases to trimming and J lost 2 bases, with 13 bases between them. The CDR3 extends over 15 amino acids. Germline V gives CDR1 LGHNA, CDR2 YNFKEQ. Here the CDR3 reads CASSQSETGPYEQYF. The CDR3 coding sequence is TGTGCCAGCAGCCAAAGTGAAACAGGGCCCTACGAGCAGTACTTC.

In regard to this clonotype: Sequence at one end of the junction differs from germline and may be a read error. CDR3: CSIVSSGRYEQYF. The CDR3 coding sequence is TGCAGCATTGTGTCGTCAGGTAGGTACGAGCAGTATTTC. The V call is TRBV29-1, the J call TRBJ2-7; D call uncertain. The V gene's germline CDR1 is SQVTM and CDR2 ANQGSEA. The CDR3 loop spans 13 amino acids.

This chain joins TRBV11-2 and TRBJ2-2; a weak D match, TRBD2 (5 bases). Per the germline V gene, CDR1 is SGHAT and CDR2 is FQNNGV. The V end lost 2 bases, the J end lost 4 bases, and 8 bases lay between the germline ends. This CDR3 has 14 residues. The CDR3 loop is CASSLMRVTGELFF. CDR3 nucleotides: TGTGCCAGCAGCTTAATGCGGGTCACCGGGGAGCTGTTTTTT.

Comment on this clonotype: One end of the junction fails to match germline, which may point to a read error. The chain links TRBV11-2 to TRBJ2-7, with D possibly TRBD2 on 5 matching bases. The CDR3 totals 14 residues. The germline V gene has CDR1 SGHAT and CDR2 FQNNGV. The CDR3 nucleotides read TGTGCCAGCAACTTGGAAGGAGGCCCCTACGAGGAGTACTTC. This translates into CASNLEGGPYEEYF.

On this clonotype itself: The junction departs from germline at one end; a sequencing error may be responsible. The V and J genes are TRBV11-2 and TRBJ2-3, with D perhaps TRBD1 (6 bases). Germline-derived CDR1 and CDR2 are SGHAT and FQNNGV. The CDR3 consists of 14 residues. CDR3 coding DNA: TGTGTCAGCAGCCCCGAATTGGGGGCAGATACGCTGTATTTT. As protein: CVSSPELGADTLYF.

As for this clonotype: The CDR3 carries no conserved terminal phenylalanine or tryptophan, so it likely arises from a read error. Because the CDR3's place on the DNA is in doubt, the DNA is left out and the CDR3 is given as listed by TCRdb. This chain joins TRBV11-1 and TRBJ2-3; TRBD2 reflects the table's D call only, with no check against the DNA. Per the germline V gene, CDR1 is SGHAT and CDR2 is FQDESV (reference sequence). The CDR3 contains 14 residues when both ends are counted. The CDR3 sequence: CASSLRQRAGEYHI.

Ten or more counts support this clonotype. The V and J genes are TRBV12-3 or TRBV12-4 and TRBJ2-7, with 11 positions matching TRBD2. The CDR3 runs to 17 residues. V shed 4 bases, J shed 2 bases, and the junction held 10 bases outside the gene matches. In DNA form, the CDR3 reads TGTGCCAGCAGTTCGGGACTAGCGGAGGCGATCACCTACGAGCAGTACTTC. It codes for CASSSGLAEAITYEQYF.